This T cell receptor beta chain is from a study of blood T cell repertoires in COVID-19. Turning to the study itself: Acute and convalescent COVID-19 specimens originated in the United States, Italy and Spain. Sample material is recorded as cDNA or gDNA derived from T cells, B-cell-depleted T cells, or PBMCs.

Per the original methods: Reference gene primer amplification gave estimated nucleated cell counts. Assay: immunoSEQ multiplex PCR; the TCRdb copy retains only in-frame clones and omits some. The DNA was the basis for D and trimming; V, J and clone size are from that table. The sample shows 270,000 or so clones, approximately 91% of them seen only once. The V and J ends lost 5 bases and 6 bases, in that order; junction bases with no gene match: 7. CDR1 is SGHTA, CDR2 FQGTGA, per germline. The CDR3 spans 16 residues. Sequences were obtained from peripheral blood. The sequence was collected from a woman aged 40 to 50 who had recovered from COVID-19. This rearrangement joins TRBV7-3 to TRBJ2-1; 13 bases are a match to TRBD2. The CDR3 coding sequence is TGTGCCAGCAGCGACCGGACTAGCGGGAGTCTCAATGAGCAGTTCTTC. Its translation is CASSDRTSGSLNEQFF.